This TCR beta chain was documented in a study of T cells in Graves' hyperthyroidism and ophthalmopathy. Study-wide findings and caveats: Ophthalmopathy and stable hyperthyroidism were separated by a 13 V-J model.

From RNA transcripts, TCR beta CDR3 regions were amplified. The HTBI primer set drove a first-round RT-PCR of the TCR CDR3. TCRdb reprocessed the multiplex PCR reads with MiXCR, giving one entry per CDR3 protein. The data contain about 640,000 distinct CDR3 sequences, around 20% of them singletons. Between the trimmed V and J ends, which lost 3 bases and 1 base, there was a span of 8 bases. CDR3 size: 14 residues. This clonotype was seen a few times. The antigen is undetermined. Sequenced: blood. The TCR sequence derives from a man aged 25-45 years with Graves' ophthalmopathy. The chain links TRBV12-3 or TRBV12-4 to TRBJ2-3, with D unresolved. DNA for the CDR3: TGTGCCAGCAGTTTCCGGGTACGCACAGATACGCAGTATTTT. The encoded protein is CASSFRVRTDTQYF.